This TCR beta chain comes out of a study of shared clonotypes between healthy human individuals. In the naive CD8 group, cells lacked CD45RO and were positively selected for CCR7, so terminally differentiated effector memory CD45RA+ cells were left out. Generated by immunoSEQ multiplex PCR, the TCRdb table keeps only in-frame clones and is missing some. Altogether around 600,000 clones are present, around 95% being singletons, with the ten largest covering approximately 0.11%. In regard to this clone: Its antigen is unknown.

Study-level results: A handful of donors shared approximately 5% of their naive CD4 clonotypes.

The CDR3 length is 15 residues. The J segment lost 1 base and the V segment lost 4 bases, leaving 3 bases of the junction unmatched. CDR1 LGHNA and CDR2 YNFKEQ come from the germline V gene. V is TRBV4-2 and J is TRBJ2-7; 11 nucleotides line up with TRBD2. The sequence was obtained from a woman under 40 in good health. Source material: naive CD8+ T cells sorted from blood. The CDR3 loop is CASSPGLADSYEQYF. CDR3 DNA sequence: TGTGCCAGCAGCCCGGGACTAGCGGATTCCTACGAGCAGTACTTC.